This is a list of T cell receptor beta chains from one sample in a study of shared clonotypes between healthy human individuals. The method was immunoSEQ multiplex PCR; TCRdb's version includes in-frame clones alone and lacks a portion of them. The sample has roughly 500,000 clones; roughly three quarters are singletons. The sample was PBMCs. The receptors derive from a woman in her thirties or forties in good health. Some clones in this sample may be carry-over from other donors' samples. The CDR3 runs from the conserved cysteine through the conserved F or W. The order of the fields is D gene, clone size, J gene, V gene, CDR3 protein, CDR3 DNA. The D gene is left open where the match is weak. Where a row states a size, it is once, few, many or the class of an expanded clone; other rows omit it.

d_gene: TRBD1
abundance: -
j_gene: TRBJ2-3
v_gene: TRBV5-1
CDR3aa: CASSLRQGRLDTQYF
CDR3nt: TGCGCCAGCAGCTTAAGACAGGGCAGGTTAGATACGCAGTATTTT

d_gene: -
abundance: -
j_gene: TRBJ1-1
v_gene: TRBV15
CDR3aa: CATSRPRGYTEAFF
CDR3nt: TGTGCCACCAGCAGACCCCGGGGTTACACTGAAGCTTTCTTT

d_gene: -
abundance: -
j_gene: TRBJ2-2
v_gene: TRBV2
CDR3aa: CASTPVGGGDTGELFF
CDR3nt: TGTGCCAGCACTCCCGTGGGGGGCGGGGACACCGGGGAGCTGTTTTTT

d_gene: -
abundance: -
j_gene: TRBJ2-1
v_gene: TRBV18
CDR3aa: CASSPWQSSYNEQFF
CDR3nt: TGTGCCAGCTCACCGTGGCAAAGCTCCTACAATGAGCAGTTCTTC

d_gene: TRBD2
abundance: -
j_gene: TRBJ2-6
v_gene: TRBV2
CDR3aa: CASSSGLAVSGANVLTF
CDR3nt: TGTGCCAGCAGCTCGGGACTAGCGGTCTCTGGGGCCAACGTCCTGACTTTC

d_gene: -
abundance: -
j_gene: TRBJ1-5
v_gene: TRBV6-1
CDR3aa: CASTFSYSNQPQHF
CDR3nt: TGTGCCAGCACGTTCTCGTATAGCAATCAGCCCCAGCATTTT

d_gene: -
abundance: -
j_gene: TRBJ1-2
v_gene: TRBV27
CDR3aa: CASSLSGSYGYTF
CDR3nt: TGTGCCAGCAGTTTATCGGGTTCCTATGGCTACACCTTC

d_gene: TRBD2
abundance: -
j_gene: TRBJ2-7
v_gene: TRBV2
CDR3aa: CASSGGLAGSNEQYF
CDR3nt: TGTGCCAGCAGTGGGGGACTAGCGGGATCTAACGAGCAGTACTTC

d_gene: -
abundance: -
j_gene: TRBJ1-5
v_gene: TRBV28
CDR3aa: CASSPGPVLLYQPQHF
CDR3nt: TGTGCCAGCAGTCCGGGGCCGGTCCTTCTCTATCAGCCCCAGCATTTT

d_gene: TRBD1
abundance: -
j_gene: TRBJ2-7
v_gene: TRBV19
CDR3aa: CASSGTGGAYEQYF
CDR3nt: TGTGCCAGTAGCGGGACAGGGGGCGCCTACGAGCAGTACTTC

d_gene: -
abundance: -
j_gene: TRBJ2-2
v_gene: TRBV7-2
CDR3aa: CASSRLSGGLVTGELFF
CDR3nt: TGTGCCAGCAGCAGACTCTCCGGGGGGCTGGTCACCGGGGAGCTGTTTTTT

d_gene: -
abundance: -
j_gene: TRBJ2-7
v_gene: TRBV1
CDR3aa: CTSSQGTSGTSSYEQYF
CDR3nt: TGCACCAGCAGCCAGGGGACTAGCGGGACCAGCTCCTACGAGCAGTACTTC

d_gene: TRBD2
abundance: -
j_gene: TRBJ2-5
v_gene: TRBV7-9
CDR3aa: CASSLKREAPGTQYF
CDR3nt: TGTGCCAGCAGCTTGAAGCGGGAGGCCCCAGGAACCCAGTACTTC

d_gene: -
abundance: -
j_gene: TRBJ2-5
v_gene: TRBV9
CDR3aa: CASSVRGGSYQETQYF
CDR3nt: TGTGCCAGCAGCGTTAGAGGGGGATCGTACCAAGAGACCCAGTACTTC

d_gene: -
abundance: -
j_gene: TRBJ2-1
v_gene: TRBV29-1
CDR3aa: CSVVQGPTNNEQFF
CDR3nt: TGCAGCGTTGTTCAGGGCCCCACTAATAATGAGCAGTTCTTC

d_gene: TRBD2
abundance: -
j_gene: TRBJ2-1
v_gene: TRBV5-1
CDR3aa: CASSVTGLPYNEQFF
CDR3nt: TGCGCCAGCAGCGTAACGGGACTACCTTACAATGAGCAGTTCTTC

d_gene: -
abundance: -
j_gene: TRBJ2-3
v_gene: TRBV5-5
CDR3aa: CASSPVPGEGTDTQYF
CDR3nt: TGTGCCAGCAGCCCGGTACCCGGAGAGGGGACAGATACGCAGTATTTT

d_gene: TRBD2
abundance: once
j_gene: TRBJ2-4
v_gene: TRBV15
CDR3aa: CATSRGGENKNIQYF
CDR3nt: TGTGCCACCAGCAGGGGAGGGGAAAACAAAAACATTCAGTACTTC

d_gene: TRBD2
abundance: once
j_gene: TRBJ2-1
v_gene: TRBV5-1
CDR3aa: CASSSGLADEQFF
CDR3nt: TGCGCCAGCAGCTCGGGACTAGCCGATGAGCAGTTCTTC

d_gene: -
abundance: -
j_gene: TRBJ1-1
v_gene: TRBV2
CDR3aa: CASSARASLNTEAFF
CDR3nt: TGTGCCAGCAGTGCGAGGGCCTCATTGAACACTGAAGCTTTCTTT

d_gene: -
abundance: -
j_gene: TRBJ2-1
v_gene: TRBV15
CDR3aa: CATSRDRGRQFF
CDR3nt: TGTGCCACCAGCAGAGATCGGGGGAGACAGTTCTTC

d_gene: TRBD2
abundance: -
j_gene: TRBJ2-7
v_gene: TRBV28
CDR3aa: CAAVAGAPTYEQYF
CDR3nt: TGTGCCGCGGTAGCGGGAGCCCCGACCTACGAGCAGTACTTC

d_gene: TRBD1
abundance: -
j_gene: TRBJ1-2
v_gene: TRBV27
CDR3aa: CASSPSRRGHGYTF
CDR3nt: TGTGCCAGCAGTCCCAGCCGGAGGGGGCACGGCTACACCTTC

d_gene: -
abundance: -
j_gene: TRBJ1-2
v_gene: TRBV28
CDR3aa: CASIPGGGNNYGYTF
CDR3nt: TGTGCCAGCATCCCGGGAGGGGGTAATAACTATGGCTACACCTTC

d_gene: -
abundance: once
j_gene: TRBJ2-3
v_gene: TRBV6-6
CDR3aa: CASSYGTDTQYF
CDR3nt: TGTGCCAGCAGTTACGGCACAGATACGCAGTATTTT

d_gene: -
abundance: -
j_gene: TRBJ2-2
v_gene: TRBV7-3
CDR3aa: CASSFERSNAGELFF
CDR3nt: TGTGCCAGCAGCTTCGAACGGTCGAATGCCGGGGAGCTGTTTTTT

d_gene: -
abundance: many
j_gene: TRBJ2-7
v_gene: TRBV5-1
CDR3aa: CASSLFGEAGEQYF
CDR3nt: TGCGCCAGCAGCTTGTTCGGGGAGGCGGGCGAGCAGTACTTC

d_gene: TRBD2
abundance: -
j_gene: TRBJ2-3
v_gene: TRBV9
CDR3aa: CASSPGLAGADQYF
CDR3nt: TGTGCCAGCAGCCCGGGACTAGCGGGAGCCGATCAGTATTTT

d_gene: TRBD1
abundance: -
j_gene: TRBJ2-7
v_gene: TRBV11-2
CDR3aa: CASSLEGDRVSYEQYF
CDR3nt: TGTGCCAGCAGCTTAGAGGGGGACAGGGTCTCCTACGAGCAGTACTTC

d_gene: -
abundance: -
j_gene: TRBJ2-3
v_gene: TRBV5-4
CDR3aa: CASSSGSTDTQYF
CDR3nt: TGTGCCAGCAGCAGCGGGAGCACAGATACGCAGTATTTT

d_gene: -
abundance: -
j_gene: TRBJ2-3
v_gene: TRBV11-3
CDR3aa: CASSLGGQTDTQYF
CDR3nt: TGTGCCAGCAGCTTAGGGGGGCAAACAGATACGCAGTATTTT

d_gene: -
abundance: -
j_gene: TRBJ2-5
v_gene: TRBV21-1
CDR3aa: CASSKVGYRDGEEKQETQYF
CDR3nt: TGTGCCAGCAGCAAAGTCGGATACCGTGACGGAGAAGAAAAACAAGAGACCCAGTACTTC

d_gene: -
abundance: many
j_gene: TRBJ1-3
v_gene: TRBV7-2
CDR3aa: CASSFRVSSGNTIYF
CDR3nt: TGTGCCAGCAGCTTTAGAGTTAGCTCTGGAAACACCATATATTTT

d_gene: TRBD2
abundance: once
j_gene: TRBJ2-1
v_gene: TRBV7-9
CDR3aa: CASSRTSGRDGEQFF
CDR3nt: TGTGCCAGCAGCCGGACTAGCGGGAGGGATGGCGAGCAGTTCTTC

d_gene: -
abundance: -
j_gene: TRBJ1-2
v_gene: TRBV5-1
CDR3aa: CASSLGHDRYTF
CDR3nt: TGCGCCAGCAGCCTGGGACACGACCGCTACACCTTC

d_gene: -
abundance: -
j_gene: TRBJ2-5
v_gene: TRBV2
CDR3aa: CASRFDRHQETQYF
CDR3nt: TGTGCCAGCAGATTCGACAGGCACCAAGAGACCCAGTACTTC

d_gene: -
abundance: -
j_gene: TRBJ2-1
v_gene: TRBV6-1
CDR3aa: CASSDYGSRAYNEQFF
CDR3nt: TGTGCCAGCAGTGATTATGGCAGCCGTGCCTACAATGAGCAGTTCTTC

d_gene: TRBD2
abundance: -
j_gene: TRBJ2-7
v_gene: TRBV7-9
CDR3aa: CASSLAGSGRPQGEQYF
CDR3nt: TGTGCCAGCAGCTTAGCCGGTAGCGGGAGGCCTCAAGGGGAGCAGTACTTC

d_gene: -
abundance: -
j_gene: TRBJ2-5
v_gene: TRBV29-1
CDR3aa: CSVEPLGETRYF
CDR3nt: TGCAGCGTTGAACCCCTAGGAGAGACCCGGTACTTC

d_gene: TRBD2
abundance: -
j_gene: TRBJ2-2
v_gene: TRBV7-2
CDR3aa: CASRSAGGTGELFF
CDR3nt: TGTGCCAGCCGGTCAGCGGGAGGCACCGGGGAGCTGTTTTTT

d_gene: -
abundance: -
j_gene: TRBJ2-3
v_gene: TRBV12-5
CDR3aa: CASGRGLRTDTQYF
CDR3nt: TGTGCTAGTGGTCGGGGACTCCGCACAGATACGCAGTATTTT